This paragraph reports one T cell receptor (beta chain). Its antigen is unknown. No much larger clonotype is one base removed from it; base qualities were not supplied. These data originate in a study of blood T cell repertoires in COVID-19 (dated by TCRdb to 2018 to 2020). Study-wide context: Samples from collaborators originated in the United States, Italy and Spain and spanned both the acute and convalescent phases of COVID-19. The prospective study material was composed of cDNA or gDNA derived from T cells, B-cell-depleted T cells, or PBMCs. Subjects who had been exposed to COVID-19, were actively infected with it, or had recovered from it provided the deeply sampled blood TCRbeta repertoires that made up the dataset. The repertoires were released in a freely available public database meant as a resource for research on the immune response to SARS-CoV-2. Samples were obtained from the ongoing ImmuneRACE study (first 160 participants) and from roughly 1,300 subjects provided by 6 global collaborators. Sample metadata almost always included a de-identified subject ID, COVID-19 status, age in years and sex. HLA class I and class II types, where available, came from metadata supplied by the sample provider rather than from assay-based typing. Study-wide conclusions, independent of this receptor: Clinical and demographic metadata were provided uncurated, with the amount varying by source and participant.

CDR1 SGHTA and CDR2 FQGNSA are derived from the germline V gene. The CDR3 contains 17 residues, cysteine and phenylalanine counted. Just the 51-base CDR3 DNA is kept, in frame starting at base 1. Trimming accounts for 2 bases at V and 9 bases at J, while the number of junction bases matched to no gene is 13. TCRbeta CDR3 regions were amplified from genomic DNA by means of the immunoSEQ Assay, a bias-controlled multiplex PCR. Per the original workflow: The number of nucleated cells in each sample was estimated from the amplification of reference gene primers within the assay. To quantify the absolute abundance of each unique TCRbeta CDR3 rearrangement, sequence reads were collapsed and filtered. For each sample, productive Simpson clonality was calculated as the square root of Simpson's diversity index over productive rearrangements. TCRdb obtained this table from immuneACCESS and retained in-frame rearrangements with V and J assigned. These tables miss some clones; where compared with another copy, unresolved V genes account for less than half of the shortfall, and the remainder is unexplained. The DNA was the basis for D and trimming; V, J and clone size are from that table. Recorded for this sample are 100,000 to 150,000 clones; approximately 86% of them occurred a single time. More than 9.5% of the sample rests with the top ten.

In Seattle, one collaborating source enrolled patients while the infection was active and tracked those patients longitudinally over the course of disease. Collaborating institutions collected whole blood in K2EDTA tubes following their own protocols. For TCRbeta analysis, collaborators shipped samples in one of three forms: frozen whole blood, isolated PBMCs, or DNA extracted from either of those sample types. The TCR was taken from a woman in her sixties or seventies with COVID-19, enrolled during active disease. Sequencing used peripheral blood. This chain is built from TRBV7-2 and TRBJ2-1; 10 middle bases align to TRBD2. The sequence in DNA is TGTGCCAGCAGCTTAAGGAGCGGGGGGGATTTAGGTTCTGAGCAGTTCTTC. This sequence encodes CASSLRSGGDLGSEQFF.